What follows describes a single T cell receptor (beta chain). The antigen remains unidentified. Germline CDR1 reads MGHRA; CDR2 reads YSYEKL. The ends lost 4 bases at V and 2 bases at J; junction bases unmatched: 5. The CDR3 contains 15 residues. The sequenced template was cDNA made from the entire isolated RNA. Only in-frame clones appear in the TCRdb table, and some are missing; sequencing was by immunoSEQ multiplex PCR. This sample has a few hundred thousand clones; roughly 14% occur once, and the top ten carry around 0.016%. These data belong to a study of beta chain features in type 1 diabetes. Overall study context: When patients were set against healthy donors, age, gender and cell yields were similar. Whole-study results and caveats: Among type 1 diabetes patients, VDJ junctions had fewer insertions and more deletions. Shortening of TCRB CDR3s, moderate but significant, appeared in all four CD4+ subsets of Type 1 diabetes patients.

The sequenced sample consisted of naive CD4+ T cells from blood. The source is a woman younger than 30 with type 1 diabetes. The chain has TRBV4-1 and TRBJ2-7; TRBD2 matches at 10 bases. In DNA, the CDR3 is TGCGCCAGCAGCCTAAGGACTAGCGGCCCCTACGAGCAGTACTTC. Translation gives CASSLRTSGPYEQYF.